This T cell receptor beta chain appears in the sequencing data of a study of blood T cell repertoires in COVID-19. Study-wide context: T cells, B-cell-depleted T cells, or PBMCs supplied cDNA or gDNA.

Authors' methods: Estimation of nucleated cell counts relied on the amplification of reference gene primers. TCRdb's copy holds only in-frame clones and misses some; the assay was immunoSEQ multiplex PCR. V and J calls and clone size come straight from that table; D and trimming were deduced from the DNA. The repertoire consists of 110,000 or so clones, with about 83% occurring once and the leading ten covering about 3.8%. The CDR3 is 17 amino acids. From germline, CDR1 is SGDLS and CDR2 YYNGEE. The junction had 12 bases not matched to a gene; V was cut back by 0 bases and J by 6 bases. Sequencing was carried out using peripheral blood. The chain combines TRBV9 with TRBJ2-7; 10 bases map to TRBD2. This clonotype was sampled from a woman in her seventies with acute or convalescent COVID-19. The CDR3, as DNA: TGTGCCAGCAGCGTAGCTACGGCAGCGGGAGGGCCAGTCGAGCAGTACTTC. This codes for CASSVATAAGGPVEQYF. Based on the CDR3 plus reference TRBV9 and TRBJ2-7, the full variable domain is DSGVTQTPKHLITATGQRVTLRCSPRSGDLSVYWYQQSLDQGLQFLIQYYNGEERAKGNILERFSAQQFPDLHSELNLSSLELGDSALYFCASSVATAAGGPVEQYFGPGTRLTVT.